The clone carrying this T cell receptor beta chain was detected many times. Other nucleotide sequences in the sample specify the same CDR3. The data were obtained in a study of blood T cell repertoires in COVID-19. For the study at large: Collection of acute and convalescent COVID-19 samples took place in the United States, Italy and Spain. The cDNA or gDNA used as material had been derived from T cells, B-cell-depleted T cells, or PBMCs.

Original handling: Nucleated cell counts were estimated from reference gene primer amplification. Assay: immunoSEQ multiplex PCR; the TCRdb copy retains only in-frame clones and omits some. The V and J calls and the clone size are those of that table, but D and trimming were determined from the DNA. The data show roughly 79,000 clones, 84% seen once. Per the germline V gene, CDR1 is MNHEY and CDR2 is SVGAGI. The CDR3 totals 14 residues. V shed 5 bases and J 4 bases; nucleotides not matched to a gene: 6. Sample: peripheral blood. The TCR was taken from a man between 45 and 60 years old with acute or convalescent COVID-19. V is TRBV6-5 and J is TRBJ2-7, with TRBD1 matching 9 bases. As DNA, the CDR3 is TGTGCCAGCAGTCCCGGGACAGGGAGGTACGAGCAGTACTTC. Translated, it gives CASSPGTGRYEQYF.